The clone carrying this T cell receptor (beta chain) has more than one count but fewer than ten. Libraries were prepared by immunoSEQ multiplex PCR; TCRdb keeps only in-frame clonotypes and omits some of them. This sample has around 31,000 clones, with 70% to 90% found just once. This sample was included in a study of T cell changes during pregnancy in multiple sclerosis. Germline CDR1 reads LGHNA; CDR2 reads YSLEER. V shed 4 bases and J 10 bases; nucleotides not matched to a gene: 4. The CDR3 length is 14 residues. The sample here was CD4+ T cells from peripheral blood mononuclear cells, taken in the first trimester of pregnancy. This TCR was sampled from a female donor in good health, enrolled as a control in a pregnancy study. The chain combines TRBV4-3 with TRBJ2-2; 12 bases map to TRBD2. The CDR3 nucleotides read TGCGCCAGCAGCCGTAGGACTAGCGGGACGGAGCTGTTTTTT. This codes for CASSRRTSGTELFF.